This T cell receptor (beta chain) was documented in a study of T cell repertoires in cytomegalovirus infection. V was clipped by 6 bases and J by 7 bases, with 16 bases between them. In germline, CDR1 is MDHEN, CDR2 SYDVKM. The CDR3 runs to 14 residues. This clonotype has just a few counts. TCRdb processed the reads anew with MiXCR; each CDR3 protein has one entry. The profile covers 180,000 or so distinct CDR3 sequences, with 17% appearing a single time and about 25% taken by the ten largest. This clonotype was sampled from a human donor in good health (CMV status not recorded). Some clones in this sample may be carry-over from other donors' samples. Source material: CD8+ T cells from PBMCs. The chain combines TRBV28 with TRBJ2-4; no definite D call. Here the CDR3 DNA reads TGTGCCAGCAGCTGGGCTCGGTCGAGGAACATTCAGTACTTC. Protein product: CASSWARSRNIQYF. Looking up the rest from reference TRBV28 and TRBJ2-4 gives the full variable domain: DVKVTQSSRYLVKRTGEKVFLECVQDMDHENMFWYRQDPGLGLRLIYFSYDVKMKEKGDIPEGYSVSREKKERFSLILESASTNQTSMYLCASSWARSRNIQYFGAGTRLSVL.